The 3 T cell receptor beta chains listed next were all sequenced from one sample in a study of glioma-infiltrating T cells. The iRepertoire nested amplicon-rescue multiplex PCR amplified TCR alpha and beta CDR3s from RNA. TCRdb re-analysed the multiplex PCR reads in MiXCR, keeping a single row per CDR3 protein. The sample holds 100,000 to 150,000 distinct CDR3 sequences, around 25% seen once. The sequenced material came from glioma tissue, nonneoplastic brain tissue, or PBMCs (not recorded which). Receptors were obtained from a human donor with low-grade glioma or glioblastoma, undergoing nonglioma brain surgery, or in good health (not recorded which).

A remark on this clonotype: A much larger clone is a single base away; this may be a read error. The genes are TRBV14 and TRBJ1-5; possible D gene TRBD1, 5 bases. The CDR3 has 14 amino acids. Trimming removed 4 bases from V and 6 bases from J, with 13 bases in between. Per germline, CDR1 SGHDN and CDR2 FVKESK. CDR3 sequence reads: CASSPAGFTQPQHF. The DNA for the CDR3 is TGTGCCAGCAGCCCGGCAGGGTTCACTCAGCCCCAGCATTTT. Complete variable domain (other parts from reference TRBV14 and TRBJ1-5): EAGVTQFPSHSVIEKGQTVTLRCDPISGHDNLYWYRRVMGKEIKFLLHFVKESKQDESGMPNNRFLAERTGGTYSTLKVQPAELEDSGVYFCASSPAGFTQPQHFGDGTRLSIL.

This clonotype was observed a few times. The gene calls are TRBV6-1 and TRBJ2-4; tentatively, D is TRBD1 or TRBD2 (6 bases each). This CDR3 spans 14 amino acids. CDR1 is MNHNS and CDR2 is SASEGT in the germline V gene. Trimming stripped 4 bases from V and 1 base from J, with 8 bases between. CDR3 coding DNA: TGTGCCAGCAGTGGGGGGGCCGCCAAAAACATTCAGTACTTC. It translates to CASSGGAAKNIQYF.

This clonotype was counted only a few times. The chain uses TRBV20-1 and TRBJ1-2; TRBD1 might be the D (5 bases). Trimming left V 3 bases short and J 2 bases short, with 13 bases between. The CDR3 loop spans 14 amino acids. The germline CDR1 and CDR2 sequences are DFQATT and SNEGSKA (reference sequence). CDR3 region: CSARGGTENYGYTF. As DNA, the CDR3 is TGCAGTGCTAGGGGAGGGACGGAGAACTATGGCTACACCTTC.